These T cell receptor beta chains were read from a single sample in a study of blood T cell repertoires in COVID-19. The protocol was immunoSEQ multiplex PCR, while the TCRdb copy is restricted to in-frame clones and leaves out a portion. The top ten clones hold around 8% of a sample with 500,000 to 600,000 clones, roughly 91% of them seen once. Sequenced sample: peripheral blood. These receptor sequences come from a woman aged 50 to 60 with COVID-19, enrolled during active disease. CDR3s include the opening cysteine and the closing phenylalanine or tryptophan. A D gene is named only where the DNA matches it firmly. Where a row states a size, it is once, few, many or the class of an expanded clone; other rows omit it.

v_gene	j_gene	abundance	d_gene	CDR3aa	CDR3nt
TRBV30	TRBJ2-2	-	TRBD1	CAWNPGQGNTGELFF	TGTGCCTGGAACCCGGGACAGGGAAACACCGGGGAGCTGTTTTTT
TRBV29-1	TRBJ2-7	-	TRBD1	CSVRDRGTPYEQYF	TGCAGCGTCCGGGACAGGGGGACCCCCTACGAGCAGTACTTC
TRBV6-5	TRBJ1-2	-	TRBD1	CASSSLRGQSGYTF	TGTGCCAGCAGCTCCCTCAGGGGGCAAAGTGGCTACACCTTC
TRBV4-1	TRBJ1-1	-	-	CASSRATVGTEAFF	TGCGCCAGCAGCCGAGCGACGGTGGGCACTGAAGCTTTCTTT
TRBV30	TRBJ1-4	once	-	CARGAQTNEKLFF	TGTGCCCGCGGGGCGCAAACTAATGAAAAACTGTTTTTT
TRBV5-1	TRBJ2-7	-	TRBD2	CASSWSASGGVYEQYF	TGCGCCAGCAGCTGGAGTGCTAGCGGGGGAGTCTACGAGCAGTACTTC
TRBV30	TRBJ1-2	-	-	CAWSVGDTYGYTF	TGTGCCTGGAGTGTTGGGGACACCTATGGCTACACCTTC
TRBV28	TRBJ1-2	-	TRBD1	CASIRPGTARGGGYTF	TGTGCCAGCATTCGACCGGGGACAGCTCGAGGGGGTGGCTACACCTTC
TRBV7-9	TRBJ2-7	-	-	CASSSRQGLAYEQYF	TGTGCCAGCAGCTCCCGGCAGGGTCTGGCCTACGAGCAGTACTTC
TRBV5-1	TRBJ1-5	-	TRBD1	CASTGTGVINQPQHF	TGCGCCAGCACTGGGACAGGGGTAATTAATCAGCCCCAGCATTTT
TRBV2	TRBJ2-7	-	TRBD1	CASQRTGNSLDEQYF	TGTGCCAGCCAAAGGACAGGGAATTCCCTTGACGAGCAGTACTTC
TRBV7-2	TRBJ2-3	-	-	CASSSAGSTDTQYF	TGTGCCAGCAGCTCCGCGGGGTCTACAGATACGCAGTATTTT
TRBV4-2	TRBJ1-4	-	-	CASSQVVEGGGREKLFF	TGTGCCAGCAGCCAAGTGGTTGAGGGCGGTGGAAGGGAAAAACTGTTTTTT
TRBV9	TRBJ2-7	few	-	CASSDSSYEQYF	TGTGCCAGCAGCGACAGCTCCTACGAGCAGTACTTC
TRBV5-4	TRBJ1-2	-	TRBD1	CASSAGQGSGGYTF	TGTGCCAGCAGCGCCGGACAGGGATCAGGGGGCTACACCTTC
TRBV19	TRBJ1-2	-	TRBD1	CASSTPIGGRGRYGYTF	TGTGCCAGTAGTACGCCAATAGGGGGCAGGGGCCGCTATGGCTACACCTTC
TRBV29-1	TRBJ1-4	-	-	CSVAQGPNEKLFF	TGCAGCGTTGCACAGGGTCCTAATGAAAAACTGTTTTTT
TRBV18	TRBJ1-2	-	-	CASSPSGGQGYTF	TGTGCCAGCTCACCATCAGGCGGGCAAGGCTACACCTTC
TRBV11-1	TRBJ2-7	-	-	CASSLMVGAQGGEQYF	TGTGCCAGCAGCTTAATGGTGGGGGCCCAGGGCGGCGAGCAGTACTTC
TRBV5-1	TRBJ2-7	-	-	CASSPTAYYEQYF	TGCGCCAGCAGCCCGACAGCTTACTACGAGCAGTACTTC
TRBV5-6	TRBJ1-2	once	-	CASSDTNYGYTF	TGTGCCAGCAGCGATACAAACTATGGCTACACCTTC
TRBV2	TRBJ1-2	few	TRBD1	CASGAPGTGGYGYTF	TGTGCCAGCGGGGCGCCCGGGACAGGGGGCTATGGCTACACCTTC
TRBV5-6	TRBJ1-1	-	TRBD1	CASSLEGAYTEAFF	TGTGCCAGCAGCTTGGAGGGGGCGTACACTGAAGCTTTCTTT
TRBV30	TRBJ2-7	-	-	CAWSPGEQYF	TGTGCCTGGAGTCCGGGGGAGCAGTACTTC
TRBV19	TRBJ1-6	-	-	CASSRQDNSPLHF	TGTGCCAGTAGTAGGCAGGATAATTCACCCCTCCACTTT
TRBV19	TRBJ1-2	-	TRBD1	CASLGTGTGYTF	TGTGCCAGCCTCGGGACAGGGACGGGCTACACCTTC
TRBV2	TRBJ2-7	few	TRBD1	CASSDLQGRHEQYF	TGTGCCAGCAGTGACTTACAGGGGCGGCACGAGCAGTACTTC
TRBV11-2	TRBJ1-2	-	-	CASSLQGSKGYGYTF	TGTGCCAGCAGCTTACAGGGCTCGAAGGGGTATGGCTACACCTTC
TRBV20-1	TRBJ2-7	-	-	CSASRWAAGTSYEQYF	TGCAGTGCTAGTCGTTGGGCGGCGGGGACCTCCTACGAGCAGTACTTC
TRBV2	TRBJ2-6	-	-	CASTEGSSGANVLTF	TGTGCCAGCACGGAGGGAAGCTCTGGGGCCAACGTCCTGACTTTC
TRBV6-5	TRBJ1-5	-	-	CASSYSAEQPQHF	TGTGCCAGCAGTTACTCTGCGGAGCAGCCCCAGCATTTT